The rows below give T cell receptor beta chains drawn from one sample of a study of blood T cell repertoires in COVID-19. Assay: immunoSEQ multiplex PCR; the TCRdb copy retains only in-frame clones and omits some. This table holds fewer than 25,000 clones, about 83% found once. The sample consisted of peripheral blood. The receptors originated from a human donor in a cohort sampled during active COVID-19. CDR3s include the opening cysteine and the closing phenylalanine or tryptophan. Each record gives: V gene, clone size, D gene, J gene, CDR3 protein, CDR3 DNA. D genes are given only for firm matches. For some rows the clone size is stated as once, few or many, or as a class when expanded; others skip it.

>TRBV5-1|.|TRBD1|TRBJ1-1
CASSLQGDTEAFF
TGCGCCAGCAGCCTACAGGGGGACACTGAAGCTTTCTTT
>TRBV11-2|.|TRBD1|TRBJ1-4
CASRDSGGNEKLFF
TGTGCCAGCAGAGATTCAGGGGGCAATGAAAAACTGTTTTTT
>TRBV7-9|.|TRBD2|TRBJ2-5
CASSFPGTSGREGVTQYF
TGTGCCAGCAGCTTTCCCGGGACTAGCGGGAGAGAAGGGGTGACCCAGTACTTC
>TRBV5-4|.|.|TRBJ2-3
CASSLAGGDTQYF
TGTGCCAGCAGCTTGGCCGGTGGAGATACGCAGTATTTT
>TRBV7-2|.|.|TRBJ1-2
CASSLAPKDGYGYTF
TGTGCCAGCAGCTTAGCGCCGAAAGACGGGTATGGCTACACCTTC
>TRBV14|once|.|TRBJ1-1
CASSQTQGTEAFF
TGTGCCAGCAGCCAAACACAGGGCACTGAAGCTTTCTTT
>TRBV18|.|.|TRBJ1-5
CASSDISNQPQHF
TGTGCCAGCTCAGACATCAGCAATCAGCCCCAGCATTTT
>TRBV30|.|.|TRBJ2-1
CAWSVLAAYEQFF
TGTGCCTGGAGTGTACTAGCAGCCTATGAGCAGTTCTTC
>TRBV2|.|.|TRBJ2-1
CASSAGRGHNEQFF
TGTGCCAGCAGTGCGGGCAGGGGTCACAATGAGCAGTTCTTC
>TRBV13|.|TRBD1|TRBJ1-1
CASSLMSRAGGVTEAFF
TGTGCCAGCAGCTTAATGTCCCGGGCAGGGGGTGTCACTGAAGCTTTCTTT
>TRBV3-1/TRBV3-2|.|TRBD1|TRBJ1-5
CASSQAGQGGNQPQHF
TGTGCCAGCAGCCAGGCGGGCCAGGGGGGAAATCAGCCCCAGCATTTT
>TRBV6-5|once|TRBD1|TRBJ2-7
CASSLRDSTTKYF
TGTGCCAGCAGTCTCCGGGACAGCACTACGAAGTACTTC
>TRBV6-2/TRBV6-3|.|TRBD2|TRBJ2-7
CASSSLKTSGWSYEQYF
TGTGCCAGCAGTTCCCTCAAAACTAGCGGGTGGTCCTACGAGCAGTACTTC
>TRBV7-9|.|.|TRBJ2-6
CASREGNRREHSGANVLTF
TGTGCCAGCAGGGAGGGAAACAGGAGGGAGCACTCAGGGGCCAACGTCCTGACTTTC
>TRBV7-2|.|TRBD2|TRBJ2-1
CASTWSGGTGNEQFF
TGTGCCAGCACGTGGTCGGGAGGGACTGGCAATGAGCAGTTCTTC
>TRBV7-3|.|.|TRBJ2-3
CASSPGTSTDTQYF
TGTGCCAGCAGCCCTGGGACTTCCACAGATACGCAGTATTTT
>TRBV5-1|.|.|TRBJ2-7
CASSLEGRAFYEQYF
TGCGCCAGCAGCTTGGAGGGCAGGGCCTTCTACGAGCAGTACTTC
>TRBV10-3|.|.|TRBJ1-5
CASRQDLNQPQHF
TGTGCCTCCAGACAGGATCTGAATCAGCCCCAGCATTTT
>TRBV9|.|.|TRBJ1-1
CASSVGRGVNTEAFF
TGTGCCAGCAGCGTAGGCCGGGGAGTAAACACTGAAGCTTTCTTT
>TRBV4-3|once|.|TRBJ2-1
CASSQAAGGLAGAYNEQFF
TGCGCCAGCAGCCAAGCGGCAGGGGGCTTAGCGGGAGCCTACAATGAGCAGTTCTTC